This T cell receptor (beta chain) was sequenced in a study of human T cells and chemical hapten exposure. As for the study in general: Investigators sensitized roughly 2 cm by roughly 2 cm of upper inner arm skin with 2% DPC. Per-sample TCR yields varied mainly from small pooled library volume differences.

Documented time point: patch test 3, about 24 weeks after DPC sensitization. This sample's treatment: therapeutic diphenylcyclopropenone sensitization with weekly scalp DPC. The CDR3 is 16 amino acids. The ends lost 3 bases at V and 4 bases at J; junction bases unmatched: 8. Germline CDR1 reads ENHRY; CDR2 reads SYGVKD. This clonotype was detected ten times or more. In the original workflow: Sample TCR counts, which ranged from roughly 23,224 to 750,000, had a median of roughly 92,000. TCRdb passed the RACE reads through MiXCR, listing each CDR3 protein once. TCRdb's processing, not the study's, gives the V and J calls here. Of 180,000 or so distinct CDR3 sequences detected, around a quarter appear once; the ten largest clones hold 2% to 2.5%.

The V call is TRBV10-3, the J call TRBJ2-1; 8 nucleotides line up with TRBD1. This TCR derives from a woman aged 40 to 55 with alopecia areata. Some clones in this sample may be carry-over from other donors' samples. The specimen was whole blood, collected in connection with sensitization to the hapten diphenylcyclopropenone (DPC). Here the CDR3 DNA reads TGTGCCATCAGTGATGGAGAGACAGGGGTATACAATGAGCAGTTCTTC. Translating gives CAISDGETGVYNEQFF.